The TCR beta chain described here comes from a study of shared clonotypes between healthy human individuals. Overall study: Per-donor plates numbered three CD4 naive, three CD4 memory, two CD8 naive and one CD8 memory. Study findings and constraints: Non-shared clonotypes had lower generation probabilities than clonotypes shared by all four sorted-subset donors.

This clone is medium-sized. Its matching antigen is unknown. Repertoires were generated with immunoSEQ multiplex PCR, while TCRdb's copy carries only in-frame clones and drops some. The table has about 670,000 clones, less than 80% seen once. Caucasian adults residing in Nashville, Tennessee made up all the donors. Sequences were obtained from memory CD4+ T cells sorted from blood. Subset specified: CD45RA-negative fraction. This clonotype was sampled from a young woman in good health.

The CDR3 region has the DNA TGCGCCAGCAGCACAGAGACAGGGGTCACTGAAGCTTTCTTT. Translated: CASSTETGVTEAFF. This chain connects TRBV5-1 to TRBJ1-1, with TRBD1 identical over 8 bases. The CDR3 runs to 14 residues. Trimming removed 4 bases from V and 4 bases from J; junction bases left unmatched: 6. Per the germline V gene, CDR1 is SGHRS and CDR2 is YFSETQ.